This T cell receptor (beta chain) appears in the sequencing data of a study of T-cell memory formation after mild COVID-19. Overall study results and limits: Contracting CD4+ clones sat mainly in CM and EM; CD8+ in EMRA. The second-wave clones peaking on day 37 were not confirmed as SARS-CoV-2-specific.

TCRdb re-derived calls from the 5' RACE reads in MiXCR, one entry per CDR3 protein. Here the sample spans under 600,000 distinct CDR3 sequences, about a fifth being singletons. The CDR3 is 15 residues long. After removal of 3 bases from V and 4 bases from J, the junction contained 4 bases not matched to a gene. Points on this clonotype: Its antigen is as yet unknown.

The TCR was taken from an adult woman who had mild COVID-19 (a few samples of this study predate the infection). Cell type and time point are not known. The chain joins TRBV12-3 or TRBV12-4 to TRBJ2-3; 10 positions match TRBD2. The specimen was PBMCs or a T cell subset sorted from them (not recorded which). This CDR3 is CASSFSGGKADTQYF. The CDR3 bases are TGTGCCAGCAGTTTTAGCGGGGGGAAGGCAGATACGCAGTATTTT.